A single sample gave rise to the 27 T cell receptor beta chains below, sequenced in a study of blood T cell repertoires in COVID-19. Sequenced by immunoSEQ multiplex PCR; TCRdb stores in-frame clones only, minus some. This sample yields roughly 99,000 clones, of which 81% are seen a single time; around a tenth belongs to the top ten. Material: peripheral blood. These receptor sequences come from a woman of 80 years or more with acute or convalescent COVID-19.

The chain combines TRBV2 with TRBJ1-1, with TRBD1 identical over 10 bases. The CDR3 consists of 14 residues. The junction had 2 bases not matched to a gene; V was cut back by 4 bases and J by 3 bases. Germline CDR1 and CDR2: SNHLY and FYNNEI. The CDR3, as DNA: TGTGCCAGCAGTGCGGGACAGGGGTACACTGAAGCTTTCTTT. Translation: CASSAGQGYTEAFF.

The chain employs TRBV28 and TRBJ2-7, with 8 bases lining up with TRBD1. V lost 3 bases, J lost 2 bases, and 6 bases stayed unmatched. CDR3 size: 15 residues. Germline V gives CDR1 MDHEN, CDR2 SYDVKM. In DNA, the CDR3 is TGTGCCAGCAGTTTCCCCACAGGGGGAACCTACGAGCAGTACTTC. This translates into CASSFPTGGTYEQYF.

J is TRBJ2-2 and V is TRBV5-1, with a weak D call TRBD2 (6 bases). The CDR3 contains 15 residues. Germline assignment: CDR1 SGHRS and CDR2 YFSETQ. This CDR3 reads CATSPVGGSTGELFF. For the CDR3, the DNA is TGCGCTACTTCACCTGTTGGGGGGAGTACCGGGGAGCTGTTTTTT.

The J gene is TRBJ2-1, the V gene TRBV19, with 11 bases fitting TRBD2. From germline, CDR1 is LNHDA and CDR2 SQIVND (reference sequence). This CDR3 comprises 16 residues. Unmatched junction bases numbered 8, after V lost 6 bases and J lost 4 bases. The CDR3 spells CASSRLLAGAYNEQFF. As DNA, the CDR3 is TGTGCCAGTAGCCGGTTACTAGCGGGGGCATACAATGAGCAGTTCTTC.

The rearrangement links TRBV28 to TRBJ1-5; 7 bases fit TRBD1. This CDR3 is 14 amino acids long. Germline CDR1 is MDHEN and CDR2 is SYDVKM. Trimming took 3 bases from V and 5 from J; bases not matched to a gene: 4. In DNA form, the CDR3 reads TGTGCCAGCAGTTTCAGACAGGGTTATCAGCCCCAGCATTTT. Translation: CASSFRQGYQPQHF.

The chain is built from TRBV5-1 and TRBJ1-1; the match to TRBD1 covers 7 bases. CDR3 size: 13 residues. The ends lost 5 bases at V and 3 bases at J; junction bases unmatched: 4. CDR1 and CDR2 (germline): SGHRS, YFSETQ. The CDR3 is CASSVQGDTEAFF. The DNA for the CDR3 is TGCGCCAGCAGTGTCCAGGGGGACACTGAAGCTTTCTTT.

The chain uses TRBV11-2 and TRBJ2-5; no definite D call. There are 13 residues in the CDR3. Trimming pared 3 bases from V and 5 bases from J, leaving 10 bases between. Germline lookup yields CDR1 SGHAT and CDR2 FQNNGV. CDR3 sequence reads: CASSFDVRETQYF. As DNA, the CDR3 is TGTGCCAGCAGCTTCGACGTGCGGGAGACCCAGTACTTC. The whole variable domain, filled in from reference TRBV11-2 and TRBJ2-5, reads EAGVAQSPRYKIIEKRQSVAFWCNPISGHATLYWYQQILGQGPKLLIQFQNNGVVDDSQLPKDRFSAERLKGVDSTLKIQPAKLEDSAVYLCASSFDVRETQYFGPGTRLLVL.

This clone has only one observation. This rearrangement joins TRBV6-5 to TRBJ1-6, with 7 bases fitting TRBD1. This CDR3 spans 14 amino acids. Germline CDR1 is MNHEY and CDR2 is SVGAGI. Losses at the gene ends were 8 bases for V and 7 bases for J; bases not matched to a gene: 8. CDR3 sequence reads: CASDRVAGNSPLHF. The CDR3 bases are TGTGCCAGCGACAGGGTGGCCGGGAATTCACCCCTCCACTTT.

This clone appeared a single time. This chain joins TRBV5-4 and TRBJ2-7, with D perhaps matching TRBD1 (6 bases). The germline V gene encodes CDR1 SGHNT and CDR2 YYREEE (reference sequence). This CDR3 contains 18 residues. The V end lost 0 bases, the J end lost 0 bases, and 19 bases lay between the germline ends. CDR3 amino acids: CASSLGGQLIMSSYEQYF. The CDR3 DNA sequence: TGTGCCAGCAGCTTGGGAGGACAGTTAATTATGAGCTCCTACGAGCAGTACTTC.

The V call is TRBV28, the J call TRBJ1-4, with D perhaps matching TRBD1 (6 bases). Per the germline V gene, CDR1 is MDHEN and CDR2 is SYDVKM. CDR3 length: 14 residues. Trimming left V 5 bases short and J 8 bases short, with 15 bases between. Here the CDR3 reads CASSQGTNDEKLFF. In nucleotides, the CDR3 is TGTGCCAGCAGTCAGGGGACCAACGACGAAAAACTGTTTTTT.

This clone occurred once. V gene TRBV5-1 combines with J gene TRBJ1-2, with D tentatively TRBD1 (5 bases). Deletions cut 0 bases from V and 4 bases from J, with 10 bases between. The CDR3 is made up of 14 amino acids. Germline assignment: CDR1 SGHRS and CDR2 YFSETQ. The CDR3: CASSLDRPSYGYTF. The CDR3 DNA reads as TGCGCCAGCAGCTTGGACAGGCCCTCCTATGGCTACACCTTC.

The chain couples TRBV28 to TRBJ2-1; D is ambiguous. With 3 bases removed from V and 6 bases from J, the gap between germline ends came to 12 bases. Germline-derived CDR1 and CDR2 are MDHEN and SYDVKM. The CDR3 has 14 residues. The CDR3 coding sequence is TGTGCCAGCAGTTTGGAGCTCGATCCCAATGAGCAGTTCTTC. This sequence encodes CASSLELDPNEQFF.

The chain links TRBV14 to TRBJ1-6; tentative D call: TRBD1 (6 bases). Germline values: CDR1 SGHDN, CDR2 FVKESK. V lost 1 base and J 9 bases, leaving 22 bases between the germline ends. The CDR3 is made up of 18 amino acids. The CDR3 loop reads CASSQGPSQGQRSSPLHF. CDR3 nucleotides: TGTGCCAGCAGCCAAGGACCTTCACAGGGCCAGCGGAGTTCACCCCTCCACTTT.

The chain couples TRBV5-4 to TRBJ2-2, with 7 bases matching TRBD1. The CDR3 loop spans 15 amino acids. Germline CDR1 reads SGHNT; CDR2 reads YYREEE (reference sequence). The J segment lost 4 bases and the V segment lost 4 bases, leaving 7 bases of the junction unmatched. The CDR3 DNA reads TGTGCCAGCAGCGGCCGGGACAGCGTCACCGGGGAGCTGTTTTTT. Translation gives CASSGRDSVTGELFF.

V gene TRBV25-1 combines with J gene TRBJ2-5, with TRBD2 matching 14 bases. With V trimmed by 4 bases and J by 2 bases, 0 bases remained unmatched. This CDR3 region has 15 residues. Germline V CDR1 and CDR2: MGHDK, SYGVNS. The CDR3 loop reads CASSGTSGGQETQYF. The DNA of the CDR3 is TGTGCCAGCAGTGGGACTAGCGGGGGGCAAGAGACCCAGTACTTC.

V usage is TRBV11-2 and J usage is TRBJ1-2; 7 bases are shared with TRBD1. The CDR3 is made up of 15 amino acids. Germline CDR1 SGHAT, CDR2 FQNNGV. The V gene end was trimmed by 5 bases and the J gene end by 3 bases; junction bases not matched to a gene: 9. The CDR3 DNA reads as TGTGCCAGCAGCCAAAACAGGGGCTGGGACTATGGCTACACCTTC. Amino acid sequence: CASSQNRGWDYGYTF.

This sequence joins TRBV18 and TRBJ2-5; 8 bases agree with TRBD1. The V gene's germline CDR1 is KGHSH and CDR2 LQKENI. J was trimmed by 4 bases and V by 8 bases; bases with no gene match: 18. CDR3 length equals 17 residues. The CDR3 reads CASAIISTGAAGETQYF. The CDR3, as DNA: TGTGCCAGCGCGATCATTTCGACAGGGGCTGCAGGAGAGACCCAGTACTTC.

This chain uses TRBV9 with TRBJ2-3; D call uncertain. The V and J ends lost 4 bases and 1 base respectively, with 13 bases between them. This CDR3 has 15 residues. CDR1 is SGDLS, CDR2 YYNGEE, per germline. The CDR3 DNA follows: TGTGCCAGCAGCATACGTGCGGAAGGCACAGATACGCAGTATTTT. Translated, it gives CASSIRAEGTDTQYF.

The chain recombines TRBV29-1 with TRBJ2-3, with 11 bases lining up with TRBD1. Germline V gene lookup returns CDR1 SQVTM and CDR2 ANQGSEA. V shed 7 bases and J 0 bases; nucleotides not matched to a gene: 3. CDR3 length: 14 residues. The DNA of the CDR3 is TGCAGCGCTCGGGACAGGGGGAGCACAGATACGCAGTATTTT. Its protein product is CSARDRGSTDTQYF.

Here the CDR3 reads CASSHAGGVTGELFF. In DNA form, the CDR3 reads TGTGCCAGCAGCCATGCGGGGGGGGTCACCGGGGAGCTGTTTTTT. The rearrangement links TRBV7-8 to TRBJ2-2, with 9 nucleotides matching TRBD2. Germline V gives CDR1 SGHVS, CDR2 FQNEAQ. This CDR3 is 15 amino acids long. V shed 5 bases and J 4 bases; nucleotides not matched to a gene: 5.

The chain employs TRBV28 and TRBJ2-6; D is undetermined. Trimming removed 7 bases from V and 0 bases from J, with 10 bases in between. The CDR3 has 15 amino acids. The germline CDR1 and CDR2 sequences are MDHEN and SYDVKM. CDR3 sequence reads: CASMGADSGANVLTF. CDR3 DNA sequence: TGTGCCAGCATGGGTGCGGACTCTGGGGCCAACGTCCTGACTTTC.

The chain recombines TRBV27 with TRBJ1-6; D perhaps matches TRBD1 (6 bases). The germline V and J ends were trimmed by 5 bases and 10 bases, with 9 bases remaining between them. Germline-derived CDR1 and CDR2 are MNHEY and SMNVEV (reference sequence). The CDR3 is 12 amino acids. The CDR3 protein is CASSIQGSPLHF. In nucleotides, the CDR3 is TGTGCCAGCAGTATACAGGGATCACCCCTCCACTTT.

The J gene is TRBJ2-1, the V gene TRBV20-1; the D is unclear. CDR1 and CDR2 (germline): DFQATT, SNEGSKA (reference sequence). V lost 6 bases to trimming and J lost 5 bases, with 8 bases between them. The CDR3 runs 11 residues. The CDR3 bases are TGCAGTGCGAGCCCCCACAATGAGCAGTTCTTC. Amino acids: CSASPHNEQFF.

In nucleotides, the CDR3 is TGTGCCAGCAGTTTAATGGTGTTCGGAGGCAGGAACACCGGGGAGCTGTTTTTT. This codes for CASSLMVFGGRNTGELFF. This chain links TRBV28 with TRBJ2-2; a possible D gene is TRBD2 (5 bases). This CDR3 contains 18 residues. The germline V gene has CDR1 MDHEN and CDR2 SYDVKM. The V and J ends lost 2 bases and 1 base respectively, with 17 bases between them. Full variable domain (missing parts from reference TRBV28 and TRBJ2-2): DVKVTQSSRYLVKRTGEKVFLECVQDMDHENMFWYRQDPGLGLRLIYFSYDVKMKEKGDIPEGYSVSREKKERFSLILESASTNQTSMYLCASSLMVFGGRNTGELFFGEGSRLTVL.

This chain uses TRBV7-9 with TRBJ1-2; D perhaps matches TRBD1 (5 bases). This CDR3 has 15 residues. V lost 5 bases, J lost 7 bases, and 20 bases lay in between. Germline assignment: CDR1 SEHNR and CDR2 FQNEAQ (reference sequence). The CDR3 spells CASSKEQGRPGGYTF. For the CDR3, the DNA is TGTGCCAGCAGCAAAGAGCAGGGCCGACCCGGTGGCTACACCTTC.

The rearrangement links TRBV6-6 to TRBJ2-1; tentative D call: TRBD2 (5 bases). CDR3 size: 12 residues. V gave up 6 bases and J gave up 7 bases, with 10 bases separating them. Looked up from germline, CDR1 is MNHNY and CDR2 is SVGAGI (reference sequence). The CDR3 nucleotides are TGTGCCAGCAGCCTAACTAGGAATGAGCAGTTCTTC. Its protein product is CASSLTRNEQFF.

This clone was counted once. The chain recombines TRBV10-3 with TRBJ1-1; a weak D match, TRBD1 (5 bases). In germline, CDR1 is ENHRY, CDR2 SYGVKD. V lost 0 bases to trimming and J lost 3 bases, with 11 bases between them. This CDR3 region has 15 residues. CDR3 region: CAISESSGGDTEAFF. CDR3 sequence (DNA): TGTGCCATCAGTGAGTCGAGCGGGGGAGACACTGAAGCTTTCTTT.